These T cell receptor beta chains were read from a single sample in a study of blood T cell repertoires in COVID-19. Sequencing used immunoSEQ multiplex PCR; TCRdb keeps in-frame clones, though not all of them. The top ten clones hold about a sixth of a sample with around 100,000 clones, 89% of them seen once. The specimen sequenced was peripheral blood. The receptors were sampled from a woman over 75 in a cohort sampled during active COVID-19. Each CDR3 is given with its conserved first and last residue. The D gene is left open where the match is weak. Clone size is stated in some rows and not others, as once, few, many or a class when expanded.

D,J,size,V,CDR3,DNA
.,TRBJ2-4,.,TRBV19,CASSTTGEANIQYF,TGTGCCAGTAGTACCACAGGGGAGGCAAACATTCAGTACTTC
TRBD1,TRBJ2-3,.,TRBV7-2,CASSFWSSGGDTQYF,TGTGCCAGCAGCTTCTGGAGTTCAGGGGGAGATACGCAGTATTTT
.,TRBJ2-1,.,TRBV6-5,CASALDGGTYNEQFF,TGTGCCTCCGCCCTCGACGGGGGAACCTACAATGAGCAGTTCTTC
TRBD1,TRBJ2-7,.,TRBV5-4,CASSRTGQGGDYEQYF,TGTGCCAGCAGCCGGACCGGACAGGGGGGCGATTACGAGCAGTACTTC
.,TRBJ1-4,.,TRBV6-1,CASSERSDRFDEKLFF,TGTGCCAGCAGTGAACGGTCCGACAGGTTCGATGAAAAACTGTTTTTT
.,TRBJ2-1,.,TRBV6-5,CASYEGYNEQFF,TGTGCCAGCTACGAGGGCTACAATGAGCAGTTCTTC
TRBD1,TRBJ2-7,.,TRBV18,CASSLQGVLSYEQYF,TGTGCCAGCTCACTGCAGGGGGTTTTGTCCTACGAGCAGTACTTC
TRBD2,TRBJ2-1,.,TRBV19,CASTRSASLAGVGNEQFF,TGTGCCAGTACACGATCTGCCTCACTAGCGGGAGTCGGCAATGAGCAGTTCTTC
.,TRBJ1-1,.,TRBV6-5,CASRPDRITDTEAFF,TGTGCCAGCAGGCCCGACAGGATTACCGACACTGAAGCTTTCTTT
.,TRBJ1-2,.,TRBV24-1,CATSDLQGRGIRYGYTF,TGTGCCACCAGTGATTTGCAAGGGCGGGGGATTCGGTATGGCTACACCTTC
.,TRBJ2-7,.,TRBV7-6,CASSLAGDSSYEQYF,TGTGCCAGCAGCTTAGCCGGGGATAGCTCCTACGAGCAGTACTTC
.,TRBJ1-2,once,TRBV7-2,CASSLGGGYTF,TGTGCCAGCAGCTTAGGGGGGGGATACACCTTC
.,TRBJ1-3,.,TRBV6-5,CASSNGGDTIYF,TGTGCCAGCTCAAACGGGGGAGACACCATATATTTT
TRBD1,TRBJ1-5,once,TRBV24-1,CATSPGTGGNSNQPQHF,TGTGCCACCAGCCCCGGGACAGGGGGTAATAGCAATCAGCCCCAGCATTTT